This T cell receptor (beta chain) was retrieved from a study of cytomegalovirus exposure and HLA in healthy donors. Overall study findings and caveats: In vitro testing confirmed a few CMV-associated chains as specific for CMV antigens.

V dropped 0 bases and J dropped 0; count of bases not matched to a gene: 13. The CDR3 loop spans 20 amino acids. Germline V gene sequence: CDR1 LGHNA, CDR2 YSLEER. As for this clone: Its antigen is as yet unknown.

This PCR relied on a set of 60 Vbeta primers and 13 Jbeta primers. Here immunoSEQ multiplex PCR was the method, and the copy in TCRdb shows in-frame clones only, minus some. The sample contains 150,000 to 200,000 clones, approximately 80% of which appear only once. The origin of this receptor is a man between 18 and 35 years old in good health and CMV-seronegative. The specimen sequenced was PBMCs. The chain has TRBV4-3 and TRBJ2-3, with 9 bases that match TRBD2. The CDR3 loop is CASSQDASGAVPYSTDTQYF. CDR3 nucleotide sequence: TGCGCCAGCAGCCAAGATGCTAGCGGGGCGGTCCCTTATAGCACAGATACGCAGTATTTT.